A single sample gave rise to the 32 T cell receptor beta chains below, sequenced in a study of blood T cell repertoires in COVID-19. Generated by immunoSEQ multiplex PCR, the TCRdb table keeps only in-frame clones and is missing some. The table includes hundreds of thousands of clones, 70% to 90% detected once. Sequenced material: peripheral blood. The receptors come from a man aged 18 to 30 with active or convalescent COVID-19.

This clone showed up just a few times. The chain couples TRBV7-9 to TRBJ2-1; the match to TRBD1 covers 9 bases. Germline CDR1 SEHNR, CDR2 FQNEAQ (reference sequence). CDR3 length: 14 residues. The junction had 3 bases not matched to a gene; V was cut back by 6 bases and J by 3 bases. CDR3 coding DNA: TGTGCCAGCAGGAGGACAGGGGACTACAATGAGCAGTTCTTC. It specifies CASRRTGDYNEQFF.

The V and J genes are TRBV30 and TRBJ2-4, with 8 bases matching TRBD1. This CDR3 contains 17 residues. V trimming: 1 base; J trimming: 3 bases; junction bases outside the gene matches: 11. Germline V CDR1 and CDR2: GTSNPN, SVGIG (reference sequence). As DNA, the CDR3 is TGTGCCTGGAGTGCCGACAGAGGGGGACAGGACAAAAACATTCAGTACTTC. Its protein is CAWSADRGGQDKNIQYF. Full variable domain (remainder filled in from reference TRBV30 and TRBJ2-4): SQTIHQWPATLVQPVGSPLSLECTVEGTSNPNLYWYRQAAGRGLQLLFYSVGIGQISSEVPQNLSASRPQDRQFILSSKKLLLSDSGFYLCAWSADRGGQDKNIQYFGAGTRLSVL.

In DNA form, the CDR3 reads TGTGCCAGCAGCTTATTGGGGAGGGACCGAGAGACCCAGTACTTC. Translation: CASSLLGRDRETQYF. The chain couples TRBV7-3 to TRBJ2-5; 7 bases map to TRBD2. The V gene end was trimmed by 2 bases and the J gene end by 4 bases; junction bases not matched to a gene: 7. The length of the CDR3 is 15 residues. Germline CDR1 SGHTA, CDR2 FQGTGA.

This clone was recorded only once. This chain connects TRBV30 to TRBJ2-3; 7 bases line up with TRBD1. CDR3 size: 14 residues. The germline V gene has CDR1 GTSNPN and CDR2 SVGIG (reference sequence). Trimming cost V 3 bases and J 0 bases; bases outside gene matches: 3. The CDR3, as DNA: TGTGCCTGGAGCCCGACAGGGAGCACAGATACGCAGTATTTT. This sequence encodes CAWSPTGSTDTQYF.

The chain combines TRBV7-2 with TRBJ2-5; D may be TRBD2 (6 bases). CDR3 length equals 16 residues. The germline V gene encodes CDR1 SGHTA and CDR2 FQGNSA. Trimming removed 5 bases from V and 1 base from J, with 17 bases in between. The CDR3 DNA reads as TGTGCCAGCAGCACGGGGGTAGGGCTCCTCCAAGAGACCCAGTACTTC. Translated: CASSTGVGLLQETQYF. Complete variable domain (other parts from reference TRBV7-2 and TRBJ2-5): GAGVSQSPSNKVTEKGKDVELRCDPISGHTALYWYRQSLGQGLEFLIYFQGNSAPDKSGLPSDRFSAERTGGSVSTLTIQRTQQEDSAVYLCASSTGVGLLQETQYFGPGTRLLVL.

The V and J genes are TRBV19 and TRBJ2-1, with 12 nucleotides matching TRBD2. V shed 3 bases, J shed 3 bases, and the junction held 6 bases outside the gene matches. This CDR3 is 17 amino acids long. Germline CDR1 reads LNHDA; CDR2 reads SQIVND (reference sequence). The CDR3: CASSIRLAGVLYNEQFF. The CDR3 DNA reads TGTGCCAGTAGTATTAGACTAGCGGGAGTTCTCTACAATGAGCAGTTCTTC.

The chain links TRBV19 to TRBJ1-3; no clear D gene. The CDR3 totals 14 residues. The germline V gene encodes CDR1 LNHDA and CDR2 SQIVND (reference sequence). V was trimmed by 6 bases and J by 0 bases, leaving 9 bases between them. Here the CDR3 reads CASSKTGSGNTIYF. The CDR3 DNA reads TGTGCCAGTAGCAAGACGGGCTCTGGAAACACCATATATTTT.

This chain links TRBV11-3 with TRBJ1-2; TRBD1 might be the D (6 bases). This CDR3 region has 12 residues. Germline CDR1 reads SGHNT; CDR2 reads YENEEA. Trimming pared 6 bases from V and 3 bases from J, leaving 8 bases between. This CDR3 reads CASRGGDYGYTF. The DNA of the CDR3 is TGTGCCAGCAGAGGGGGGGACTATGGCTACACCTTC.

This clone was observed a handful of times. This sequence joins TRBV2 and TRBJ2-7; 10 positions agree with TRBD2. The V gene end was trimmed by 8 bases and the J gene end by 3 bases; junction bases not matched to a gene: 7. Germline loops: CDR1 SNHLY, CDR2 FYNNEI. The CDR3 totals 14 residues. The CDR3 here is CASAPTSGHYEQYF. The CDR3 bases are TGTGCCAGCGCTCCGACTAGCGGGCACTACGAGCAGTACTTC.

This chain links TRBV5-1 with TRBJ2-1, with 9 bases aligning to TRBD1. The CDR3 has 18 amino acids. Germline V gives CDR1 SGHRS, CDR2 YFSETQ. J lost 6 bases, V lost 4 bases, and 17 bases had no gene match. CDR3 sequence: CASSPEGQGSLAGNEQFF. The CDR3 DNA reads as TGCGCCAGCAGCCCGGAGGGACAGGGTTCTTTAGCGGGCAATGAGCAGTTCTTC.

The sample holds one count of this clone. The V and J genes are TRBV1 and TRBJ1-6; the DNA was not used to check the table's D call, TRBD1. TRBV1 is a pseudogene segment. The CDR3 is made up of 14 amino acids. The CDR3 bases are TGCACCAGCAGCCAAGATCCAGGTCGGTCACCCCTCCACTTT. This translates into CTSSQDPGRSPLHF.

V usage is TRBV9 and J usage is TRBJ1-1; weak D call: TRBD1 (6 bases). Per the germline V gene, CDR1 is SGDLS and CDR2 is YYNGEE. Trimming removed 6 bases at V and 0 bases at J, with 21 bases between. The CDR3 is 17 amino acids. CDR3 residues: CASTGGGRAAMNTEAFF. In DNA form, the CDR3 reads TGTGCCAGCACCGGCGGGGGCAGGGCGGCCATGAACACTGAAGCTTTCTTT.

About this clone itself: The same CDR3 also results from other DNA sequences found in this sample. The gene calls are TRBV10-3 and TRBJ1-5, with TRBD1 identical over 7 bases. This CDR3 has 14 amino acids. CDR1 is ENHRY, CDR2 SYGVKD, per germline. J gave up 1 base and V 4 bases, and 1 base lay outside the gene matches. In DNA form, the CDR3 reads TGTGCCATCAGTGGGACAGGAAGCAATCAGCCCCAGCATTTT. Its translation is CAISGTGSNQPQHF.

This chain joins TRBV7-9 and TRBJ1-1; maybe TRBD1 (5 bases). The length of the CDR3 is 13 residues. Germline CDR1 SEHNR, CDR2 FQNEAQ (reference sequence). V was pared by 6 bases and J by 4 bases, with 12 bases between. CDR3 nucleotide sequence: TGTGCCAGCAGTGATCAGGGTGGCACTGAAGCTTTCTTT. Residues: CASSDQGGTEAFF.

The genes are TRBV28 and TRBJ1-5; D is unresolved. CDR3 length: 14 residues. V was shortened by 6 bases and J by 2 bases, with 11 bases between the two germline ends. The V gene's germline CDR1 is MDHEN and CDR2 SYDVKM. CDR3 sequence reads: CASRRAGGNQPQHF. As DNA, the CDR3 is TGTGCCAGCAGGAGGGCTGGAGGCAATCAGCCCCAGCATTTT.

The chain employs TRBV10-2 and TRBJ2-1; weak D call: TRBD2 (6 bases). Trimming took 0 bases from V and 0 from J, leaving 18 bases between them. The CDR3 is 19 residues long. Germline V lookup: CDR1 WSHSY, CDR2 SAAADI. The CDR3 loop is CASSESNQGRDSSYNEQFF. Written as DNA, the CDR3 is TGCGCCAGCAGTGAGTCGAATCAGGGTAGGGACTCCTCCTACAATGAGCAGTTCTTC.

This clone has only one observation. The chain recombines TRBV30 with TRBJ1-6; D might be TRBD1 (5 bases). Germline CDR1 and CDR2: GTSNPN and SVGIG (reference sequence). Trimming removed 2 bases at V and 3 bases at J, with 14 bases between. This CDR3 has 16 amino acids. The CDR3 region has the DNA TGTGCCTGGAGTCCTCCGGGTCAGGGCTATAATTCACCCCTCCACTTT. Encoded protein: CAWSPPGQGYNSPLHF. The variable domain in full, with the rest retrieved from reference TRBV30 and TRBJ1-6, is SQTIHQWPATLVQPVGSPLSLECTVEGTSNPNLYWYRQAAGRGLQLLFYSVGIGQISSEVPQNLSASRPQDRQFILSSKKLLLSDSGFYLCAWSPPGQGYNSPLHFGNGTRLTVT.

The V call is TRBV7-9, the J call TRBJ1-2; a possible D gene is TRBD1 (6 bases). This CDR3 contains 14 residues. CDR1 and CDR2 (germline): SEHNR, FQNEAQ (reference sequence). Between the trimmed V and J ends, which lost 1 base and 6 bases, there was a span of 12 bases. The CDR3: CASSLDQGWHGYTF. In nucleotides, the CDR3 is TGTGCCAGCAGCTTAGATCAGGGGTGGCATGGCTACACCTTC.

This rearrangement joins TRBV18 to TRBJ2-3; D not resolved. CDR3 size: 14 residues. Trimming removed 3 bases from V and 2 bases from J, with 9 bases in between. Germline V gene data show CDR1 as KGHSH and CDR2 as LQKENI. The CDR3 protein is CASSPLDTTDTQYF. The DNA of the CDR3 is TGTGCCAGCTCACCGTTAGATACCACAGATACGCAGTATTTT.

The rearrangement joins TRBV11-2 to TRBJ2-1; D is perhaps TRBD1 (6 bases). This CDR3 comprises 16 residues. Germline values: CDR1 SGHAT, CDR2 FQNNGV. The V gene lost 1 base and the J gene lost 3 bases, with 13 bases spanning the gap. The CDR3 coding sequence is TGTGCCAGCAGCTTAGGGGTCTCGGGACACTACAATGAGCAGTTCTTC. Amino acid sequence: CASSLGVSGHYNEQFF. Using reference TRBV11-2 and TRBJ2-1 for the parts outside the CDR3, the full variable domain is EAGVAQSPRYKIIEKRQSVAFWCNPISGHATLYWYQQILGQGPKLLIQFQNNGVVDDSQLPKDRFSAERLKGVDSTLKIQPAKLEDSAVYLCASSLGVSGHYNEQFFGPGTRLTVL.

The sample holds one count of this clone. J is TRBJ2-2 and V is TRBV3-1 (or the pseudogene TRBV3-2), with no clear D. The germline V and J ends were trimmed by 6 bases and 1 base, with 6 bases remaining between them. This CDR3 has 13 residues. Germline V lookup: CDR1 LGHDT, CDR2 YNNKEL (reference sequence). The CDR3 DNA sequence: TGTGCCAGCAGGCCACAGAACACCGGGGAGCTGTTTTTT. Translating gives CASRPQNTGELFF.

The chain couples TRBV29-1 to TRBJ1-2; D unresolved. Germline lookup yields CDR1 SQVTM and CDR2 ANQGSEA. Trimming removed 4 bases at V and 0 bases at J, with 9 bases between. CDR3 length equals 13 residues. CDR3: CSVGAGTNYGYTF. The CDR3 DNA sequence: TGCAGCGTTGGCGCGGGGACTAACTATGGCTACACCTTC. The full variable domain, its missing parts supplied by reference TRBV29-1 and TRBJ1-2, is SAVISQKPSRDICQRGTSLTIQCQVDSQVTMMFWYRQQPGQSLTLIATANQGSEATYESGFVIDKFPISRPNLTFSTLTVSNMSPEDSSIYLCSVGAGTNYGYTFGSGTRLTVV.

The rearrangement links TRBV5-1 to TRBJ2-7, with 12 bases identical to TRBD2. Per the germline V gene, CDR1 is SGHRS and CDR2 is YFSETQ. The CDR3 loop spans 15 amino acids. After removal of 7 bases from V and 2 bases from J, the junction contained 7 bases not matched to a gene. In DNA, the CDR3 is TGCGCCAGCTCCCTAGCGGGGGGGGAGACCTACGAGCAGTACTTC. Translating it yields CASSLAGGETYEQYF.

The rearrangement joins TRBV3-1 (or the pseudogene TRBV3-2) to TRBJ2-1, with 10 bases lining up with TRBD2. Germline V gives CDR1 LGHDT, CDR2 YNNKEL (reference sequence). This CDR3 contains 16 residues. V dropped 6 bases and J dropped 6; count of bases not matched to a gene: 11. CDR3 sequence reads: CASSWSSGSQTNEQFF. Here the CDR3 DNA reads TGTGCCAGCAGTTGGTCTAGCGGGAGCCAAACCAATGAGCAGTTCTTC.

The genes are TRBV18 and TRBJ1-2; D not resolved. CDR1 and CDR2 from the germline V gene are KGHSH and LQKENI. Between the trimmed V and J ends, which lost 5 bases and 8 bases, there was a span of 15 bases. This CDR3 spans 13 amino acids. The CDR3 sequence is CASSEVALGGYTF. Here the CDR3 DNA reads TGTGCCAGCTCAGAGGTAGCCCTCGGAGGCTACACCTTC.

This sequence joins TRBV5-1 and TRBJ1-1; TRBD1 is a possible D gene (6 bases). Per the germline V gene, CDR1 is SGHRS and CDR2 is YFSETQ. The CDR3 extends over 10 amino acids. V lost 8 bases and J lost 7, with 9 bases in between. CDR3: CARGQCEAFF. The CDR3, as DNA: TGCGCCAGAGGACAGTGTGAAGCTTTCTTT. The full variable domain, completed using reference TRBV5-1 and TRBJ1-1, is KAGVTQTPRYLIKTRGQQVTLSCSPISGHRSVSWYQQTPGQGLQFLFEYFSETQRNKGNFPGRFSGRQFSNSRSEMNVSTLELGDSALYLCARGQCEAFFGQGTRLTVV.

V usage is TRBV19 and J usage is TRBJ1-1; maybe TRBD1 (5 bases). This CDR3 spans 14 amino acids. V gave up 3 bases and J gave up 3 bases, with 11 bases separating them. Germline V gene data show CDR1 as LNHDA and CDR2 as SQIVND (reference sequence). The CDR3 spells CASSMGLTYTEAFF. The CDR3 DNA reads TGTGCCAGTAGTATGGGGCTTACTTACACTGAAGCTTTCTTT. Full variable domain (rest looked up from reference TRBV19 and TRBJ1-1): DGGITQSPKYLFRKEGQNVTLSCEQNLNHDAMYWYRQDPGQGLRLIYYSQIVNDFQKGDIAEGYSVSREKKESFPLTVTSAQKNPTAFYLCASSMGLTYTEAFFGQGTRLTVV.

This chain links TRBV19 with TRBJ2-1; the match to TRBD2 covers 8 bases. This CDR3 spans 19 amino acids. The V and J ends lost 4 bases and 9 bases, in that order; junction bases with no gene match: 23. Germline loops: CDR1 LNHDA, CDR2 SQIVND (reference sequence). CDR3 sequence reads: CASSTRGGGRSGGVTEQFF. The CDR3 nucleotides are TGTGCCAGTAGTACCCGGGGTGGTGGGCGGTCGGGAGGGGTCACTGAGCAGTTCTTC.

This chain connects TRBV5-1 to TRBJ2-3, with 8 bases aligning to TRBD2. V lost 6 bases to trimming and J lost 2 bases; unmatched junction nucleotides: 11. This CDR3 spans 16 amino acids. Germline V gives CDR1 SGHRS, CDR2 YFSETQ. The CDR3 sequence is CASTLPGAGDTDTQYF. As DNA, the CDR3 is TGCGCCAGCACCCTCCCTGGAGCGGGGGACACAGATACGCAGTATTTT.

V is TRBV11-2 and J is TRBJ2-3; D is undetermined. Trimming took off 3 bases at V and 2 bases at J, with 9 bases between the two ends. The CDR3 spans 14 residues. In germline, CDR1 is SGHAT, CDR2 FQNNGV. The CDR3 coding sequence is TGTGCCAGCAGCTTTGGGCTTAACACAGATACGCAGTATTTT. Its translation is CASSFGLNTDTQYF. The variable domain in full, completed from reference TRBV11-2 and TRBJ2-3, reads EAGVAQSPRYKIIEKRQSVAFWCNPISGHATLYWYQQILGQGPKLLIQFQNNGVVDDSQLPKDRFSAERLKGVDSTLKIQPAKLEDSAVYLCASSFGLNTDTQYFGPGTRLTVL.

The J gene is TRBJ1-1, the V gene TRBV27, with 9 bases lining up with TRBD1. In germline, CDR1 is MNHEY, CDR2 SMNVEV (reference sequence). This CDR3 has 14 residues. Trimming took 3 bases from V and 6 from J; bases not matched to a gene: 5. CDR3 nucleotide sequence: TGTGCCAGCAGTTTTTGGGGACAGGGAGCTGAAGCTTTCTTT. It yields the protein CASSFWGQGAEAFF.

V usage is TRBV2 and J usage is TRBJ1-1, with D tentatively TRBD1 (5 bases). The germline V gene encodes CDR1 SNHLY and CDR2 FYNNEI. Trimming cost V 7 bases and J 0 bases, with 12 bases left between them. The CDR3 sequence is 14 residues long. CDR3 in DNA: TGTGCCAGCAACGTGCTGACAGTGAACACTGAAGCTTTCTTT. This translates into CASNVLTVNTEAFF.